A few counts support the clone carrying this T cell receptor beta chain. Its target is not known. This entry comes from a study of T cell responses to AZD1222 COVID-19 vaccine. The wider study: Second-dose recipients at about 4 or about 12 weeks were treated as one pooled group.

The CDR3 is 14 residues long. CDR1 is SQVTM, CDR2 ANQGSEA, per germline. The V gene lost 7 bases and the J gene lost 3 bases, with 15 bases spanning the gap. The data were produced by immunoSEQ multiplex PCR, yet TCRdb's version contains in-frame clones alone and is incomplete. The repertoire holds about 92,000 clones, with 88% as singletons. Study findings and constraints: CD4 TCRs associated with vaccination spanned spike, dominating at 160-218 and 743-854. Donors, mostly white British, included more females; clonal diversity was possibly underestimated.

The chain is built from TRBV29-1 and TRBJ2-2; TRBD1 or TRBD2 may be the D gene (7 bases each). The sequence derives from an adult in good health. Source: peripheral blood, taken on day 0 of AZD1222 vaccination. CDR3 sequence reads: CSGKTGRDTGELFF. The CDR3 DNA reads TGCAGCGGTAAGACAGGGAGGGACACCGGGGAGCTGTTTTTT.